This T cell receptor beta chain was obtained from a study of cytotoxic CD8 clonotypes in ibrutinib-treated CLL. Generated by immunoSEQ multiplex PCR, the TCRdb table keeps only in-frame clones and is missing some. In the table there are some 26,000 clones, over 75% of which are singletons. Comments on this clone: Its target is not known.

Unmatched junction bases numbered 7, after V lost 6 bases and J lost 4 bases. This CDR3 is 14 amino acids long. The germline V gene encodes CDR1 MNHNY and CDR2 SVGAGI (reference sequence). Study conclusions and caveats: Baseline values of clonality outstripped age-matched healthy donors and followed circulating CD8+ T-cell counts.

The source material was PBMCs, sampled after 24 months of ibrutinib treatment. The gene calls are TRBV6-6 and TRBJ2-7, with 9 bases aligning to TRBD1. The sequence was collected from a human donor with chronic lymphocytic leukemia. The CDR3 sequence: CASRTGTGIYEQYF. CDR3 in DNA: TGTGCCAGCAGGACAGGGACAGGGATATACGAGCAGTACTTC.